These 5 T cell receptor beta chains originate from one sample sequenced in a study of T cell responses to AZD1222 COVID-19 vaccine. The method was immunoSEQ multiplex PCR; TCRdb's version includes in-frame clones alone and lacks a portion of them. The sample carries roughly 97,000 clones, approximately 90% recorded once. The material sequenced was peripheral blood, taken on day 0 of AZD1222 vaccination. The receptor source for this set is an adult in good health.

In DNA, the CDR3 is TGCAGCGTCGCCACAGGGGGAGATACTGAAGCTTTCTTT. Translation: CSVATGGDTEAFF. This chain joins TRBV29-1 and TRBJ1-1; TRBD1 matches 8 bases. With V trimmed by 6 bases and J by 5 bases, 8 bases remained unmatched. CDR1 SQVTM and CDR2 ANQGSEA come from the germline V gene. The CDR3 is 13 amino acids.

The V call is TRBV7-9, the J call TRBJ1-5; D perhaps matches TRBD1 (5 bases). The CDR3 spans 15 residues. Per the germline V gene, CDR1 is SEHNR and CDR2 is FQNEAQ (reference sequence). Trimming pared 5 bases from V and 0 bases from J, leaving 11 bases between. CDR3 coding DNA: TGTGCCAGCAGCAGGGACGGACATAGCAATCAGCCCCAGCATTTT. Amino acid sequence: CASSRDGHSNQPQHF.

This chain connects TRBV11-2 to TRBJ2-5; maybe TRBD2 (6 bases). Trimming pared 3 bases from V and 5 bases from J, leaving 13 bases between. This CDR3 comprises 14 residues. Germline CDR1 SGHAT, CDR2 FQNNGV. The CDR3 region has the DNA TGTGCCAGCAGCTTTGGTGGGGGGACGGAGACCCAGTACTTC. Amino acids: CASSFGGGTETQYF.

This clone was observed a handful of times. This chain uses TRBV11-2 with TRBJ2-7, with D perhaps matching TRBD1 (5 bases). Germline loops: CDR1 SGHAT, CDR2 FQNNGV. CDR3 length: 14 amino acids. The V end lost 4 bases, the J end lost 6 bases, and 16 bases lay between the germline ends. Here the CDR3 reads CASSSLVVQGEQYF. In nucleotides, the CDR3 is TGTGCCAGCAGCTCGTTGGTCGTGCAGGGCGAGCAGTACTTC.

The chain employs TRBV27 and TRBJ2-7; TRBD1 aligns across 10 bases. V dropped 2 bases and J dropped 11; count of bases not matched to a gene: 6. The CDR3 runs 13 residues. CDR1 MNHEY and CDR2 SMNVEV come from the germline V gene (reference sequence). CDR3: CASSLGQGDLEYF. CDR3 nucleotides: TGTGCCAGCAGTTTAGGACAGGGGGATTTGGAGTACTTC.